The clone carrying this TCR beta chain has just a few counts. V lost 1 base and J 8 bases, leaving 11 bases between the germline ends. The CDR3 is 13 residues long. Germline values: CDR1 LNHNV, CDR2 YYDKDF (reference sequence). Quantitative barcoded 5'-RACE was used to prepare TCR beta libraries. In TCRdb, the 5' RACE reads were re-called with MiXCR into one record per CDR3 protein. The sample contains some 350,000 distinct CDR3 sequences, about 14% of which appear only once. The data originate from a study of CD8 T cells in ankylosing spondylitis. The sample comprised blood, either unsorted or a sorted T cell fraction (not recorded which). The TCR was taken from a male donor with ankylosing spondylitis or in good health (not recorded which). The chain combines TRBV15 with TRBJ1-1; D not resolved. The CDR3 spells CATSRGERTEAFF. Here the CDR3 DNA reads TGTGCCACCAGCAGAGGGGAACGCACAGAAGCTTTCTTT.